Below are 24 T cell receptor beta chains sequenced from a single sample in a study of Tregs in tolerant kidney transplant recipients. Method: immunoSEQ multiplex PCR; TCRdb's copy keeps in-frame clones and lacks some. The sample shows about 90,000 clones, 80% to 95% of them seen only once. Related graft donors supplied nonmyeloablative bone marrow transplants, and mixed chimerism was transient. This material consisted of CD4+ T cells from blood (PBMCs), taken 12 months after the transplant. These receptors all come from a human patient who received a combined kidney and bone marrow transplant. Some T cells may be transferred from the graft donor.

The chain couples TRBV12-5 to TRBJ2-3; TRBD2 might be the D (6 bases). Germline V gene data show CDR1 as LGHNT and CDR2 as FRNRAP. The CDR3 runs to 13 residues. Trimming left V 7 bases short and J 4 bases short, with 12 bases between. CDR3 in DNA: TGTGCTAGTGCCCATGGGGAGGCAGATACGCAGTATTTT. Translating it yields CASAHGEADTQYF.

V and J are TRBV5-1 and TRBJ2-3; TRBD2 aligns across 8 bases. The CDR3 contains 15 residues. The trim removed 0 bases at V and 2 bases at J, leaving 2 bases unmatched. Germline lookup yields CDR1 SGHRS and CDR2 YFSETQ. The CDR3 here is CASSLDSGATDTQYF. The CDR3 bases are TGCGCCAGCAGCTTGGATAGCGGGGCCACAGATACGCAGTATTTT.

The V call is TRBV9, the J call TRBJ2-5; 8 bases match TRBD1. The J call may not be correct, given that the DNA end is closer to TRBJ2-7. The CDR3 sequence is 16 residues long. The germline V gene has CDR1 SGDLS and CDR2 YYNGEE. DNA of the CDR3: TGTGCCAGCAGCGTAGATGCAGGGGGCTACTCCTACGAGCAGTACTTC. Protein product: CASSVDAGGYSYEQYF.

The sample holds one count of this clone. The J gene is TRBJ1-3, the V gene TRBV7-9; D ambiguous. The CDR3 runs to 15 residues. Trimming shortened V by 2 bases and J by 0 bases, and 8 bases separated the two germline ends. CDR1 is SEHNR and CDR2 is FQNEAQ in the germline V gene (reference sequence). Here the CDR3 reads CASSLNRNSGNTIYF. Here the CDR3 DNA reads TGTGCCAGCAGCTTAAACAGAAACTCTGGAAACACCATATATTTT.

The chain combines TRBV28 with TRBJ1-2; D remains unclear. V lost 5 bases, J lost 0 bases, and 16 bases lay in between. CDR3 length: 16 residues. Germline CDR1 and CDR2: MDHEN and SYDVKM. CDR3 sequence: CASSPPSGVANYGYTF. The CDR3 nucleotides read TGTGCCAGCAGTCCCCCGTCAGGTGTAGCTAACTATGGCTACACCTTC.

This rearrangement joins TRBV19 to TRBJ2-7; 8 bases match TRBD1. CDR1 and CDR2 (germline): LNHDA, SQIVND (reference sequence). The CDR3 is made up of 17 amino acids. Trimming removed 6 bases from V and 3 bases from J; junction bases left unmatched: 16. CDR3 sequence reads: CASRSYHRQGFGYEQYF. CDR3 nucleotides: TGTGCCAGTAGAAGCTACCACCGACAGGGGTTCGGCTACGAGCAGTACTTC.

The J gene is TRBJ2-7, the V gene TRBV2, with 11 bases that match TRBD1. V was clipped by 10 bases and J by 2 bases; unmatched bases: 7. This CDR3 contains 14 residues. In germline, CDR1 is SNHLY, CDR2 FYNNEI. The DNA for the CDR3 is TGTGCCATCGAGGACAGGGGGCCTACCTACGAGCAGTACTTC. As protein: CAIEDRGPTYEQYF.

The V gene is TRBV28, the J gene TRBJ1-1; D remains ambiguous. CDR1 MDHEN and CDR2 SYDVKM come from the germline V gene. The CDR3 contains 15 residues. Trimming stripped 7 bases from V and 0 bases from J, with 15 bases between. The CDR3 DNA sequence: TGTGCCAGCAAATTATGGTCCCGGGTGAACACTGAAGCTTTCTTT. Its translation: CASKLWSRVNTEAFF.

Note on this clone: Distinct nucleotide sequences in the sample also encode this CDR3. The chain is built from TRBV9 and TRBJ2-1; perhaps TRBD2 as D (7 bases). The V end lost 4 bases, the J end lost 10 bases, and 9 bases lay between the germline ends. The length of the CDR3 is 11 residues. From germline, CDR1 is SGDLS and CDR2 YYNGEE. This chain's CDR3 is CASSPGGEQFF. In nucleotides, the CDR3 is TGTGCCAGCAGCCCGGGGGGCGAGCAGTTCTTC.

DNA of the CDR3: TGCACCAGCAGCCAAGATCCCAGGAGCGGGAGAACAGATACGCAGTATTTT. Encoded protein: CTSSQDPRSGRTDTQYF. The rearrangement links TRBV1 to TRBJ2-3; TRBD2 is the table's D call and was not checked against the DNA. TRBV1 is termed a pseudogene. This CDR3 spans 17 amino acids.

This clone was counted a single time. The chain has TRBV18 and TRBJ2-5; 9 bases are shared with TRBD2. Per the germline V gene, CDR1 is KGHSH and CDR2 is LQKENI. The CDR3 is 15 amino acids. J gave up 3 bases and V 1 base, and 3 bases lay outside the gene matches. This CDR3 reads CASSPLAGVKETQYF. In DNA form, the CDR3 reads TGTGCCAGCTCACCACTAGCGGGGGTGAAAGAGACCCAGTACTTC.

This clone has just one count. V usage is TRBV19 and J usage is TRBJ1-1, with 7 bases aligning to TRBD1. CDR3 size: 15 residues. CDR1 and CDR2 (germline): LNHDA, SQIVND (reference sequence). Germline trimming cut 5 bases from V and 3 bases from J; bases unmatched to any gene: 9. CDR3 in DNA: TGTGCCAGTAGTGGTTCCGCCAGGGGGTACACTGAAGCTTTCTTT. This sequence encodes CASSGSARGYTEAFF.

The count of this clone is one. This chain joins TRBV28 and TRBJ2-2; 9 positions match TRBD1. CDR3 length: 16 residues. The germline V gene encodes CDR1 MDHEN and CDR2 SYDVKM. The V and J ends lost 3 bases and 5 bases, in that order; junction bases with no gene match: 7. The CDR3 coding sequence is TGTGCCAGCAGTTTCTTGGGGACAGGGATGACCGGGGAGCTGTTTTTT. Translating it yields CASSFLGTGMTGELFF.

The chain employs TRBV15 and TRBJ2-5; D gene ambiguous. CDR1 and CDR2 (germline): LNHNV, YYDKDF (reference sequence). With 1 base removed from V and 1 base from J, the gap between germline ends came to 7 bases. The CDR3 spans 14 residues. The CDR3 sequence: CATSRADFQETQYF. The CDR3 DNA reads as TGTGCCACCAGCAGAGCCGACTTCCAAGAGACCCAGTACTTC.

The genes are TRBV12-2 and TRBJ1-2; the table calls TRBD1, which could not be checked here. TRBV12-2 corresponds to a pseudogene. This CDR3 region has 15 residues. The CDR3 coding sequence is TGTGCAAGTCGCTCCCCGGACAGGGACCTCTATGGCTACACCTTC. Amino acids: CASRSPDRDLYGYTF.

The V gene is TRBV13, the J gene TRBJ2-4; 7 nucleotides align to TRBD1. The CDR3 spans 16 residues. The V segment lost 5 bases and the J segment 5 bases; nucleotides outside the gene matches: 12. Germline V gives CDR1 PRHDT, CDR2 FYEKMQ (reference sequence). DNA for the CDR3: TGTGCCAGCAGCCCCCCTACACAGGGGCGCCAAAACATTCAGTACTTC. It specifies CASSPPTQGRQNIQYF. Drawing the rest from reference TRBV13 and TRBJ2-4, the complete variable domain is AAGVIQSPRHLIKEKRETATLKCYPIPRHDTVYWYQQGPGQDPQFLISFYEKMQSDKGSIPDRFSAQQFSDYHSELNMSSLELGDSALYFCASSPPTQGRQNIQYFGAGTRLSVL.

The chain couples TRBV7-6 to TRBJ1-2; D is unresolved. Germline CDR1 SGHVS, CDR2 FNYEAQ. There are 14 residues in the CDR3. The V gene lost 5 bases and the J gene lost 8 bases, with 18 bases spanning the gap. The CDR3 coding sequence is TGTGCCAGCAGCGAGGGCCTCGGGCCACGCGGCTACACCTTC. Amino acid sequence: CASSEGLGPRGYTF. The full variable domain, with the rest looked up from reference TRBV7-6 and TRBJ1-2, is GAGVSQSPRYKVTKRGQDVALRCDPISGHVSLYWYRQALGQGPEFLTYFNYEAQQDKSGLPNDRFSAERPEGSISTLTIQRTEQRDSAMYRCASSEGLGPRGYTFGSGTRLTVV.

This chain connects TRBV27 to TRBJ2-7, with 12 nucleotides matching TRBD2. CDR3 length: 14 amino acids. Germline CDR1 and CDR2: MNHEY and SMNVEV (reference sequence). J gave up 4 bases and V 6 bases, and 4 bases lay outside the gene matches. CDR3 amino acids: CASRRTSGVYEQYF. In DNA form, the CDR3 reads TGTGCCAGCAGACGGACTAGCGGGGTTTACGAGCAGTACTTC.

This chain links TRBV9 with TRBJ2-7; 9 bases fit TRBD2. The junction had 5 bases not matched to a gene; V was cut back by 1 base and J by 6 bases. The CDR3 length is 14 residues. Looked up from germline, CDR1 is SGDLS and CDR2 is YYNGEE. The CDR3 sequence: CASSVLAGVSEQYF. The CDR3 nucleotides read TGTGCCAGCAGCGTATTAGCGGGAGTCTCCGAGCAGTACTTC.

The genes are TRBV10-3 and TRBJ2-1, with D unresolved. CDR3 length: 13 amino acids. V was clipped by 3 bases and J by 3 bases, with 6 bases between them. Germline CDR1 and CDR2: ENHRY and SYGVKD. In nucleotides, the CDR3 is TGTGCCATCAGTGACCTCCTCTACAATGAGCAGTTCTTC. Its translation is CAISDLLYNEQFF.

This clone has more than one count but fewer than ten. The junction and the germline gene differ at one end; a read error may be behind it. The J gene is TRBJ2-1, the V gene TRBV19, with 10 positions matching TRBD2. The CDR3 loop spans 12 amino acids. Looked up from germline, CDR1 is LNHDA and CDR2 is SQIVND (reference sequence). CDR3 loop: CASSPLAGVRLF. The DNA of the CDR3 is TGTGCCAGTAGTCCCCTAGCGGGAGTCAGGCTCTTC.

V gene TRBV18 combines with J gene TRBJ2-1; D ambiguous. The CDR3 extends over 13 amino acids. Trimming took off 3 bases at V and 5 bases at J, with 8 bases between the two ends. Germline CDR1 KGHSH, CDR2 LQKENI. The CDR3 here is CASSPLSDNEQFF. The CDR3 nucleotides are TGTGCCAGCTCACCCCTGTCCGACAATGAGCAGTTCTTC.

The V call is TRBV5-4, the J call TRBJ2-3, with 8 bases fitting TRBD2. Germline CDR1 reads SGHNT; CDR2 reads YYREEE (reference sequence). This CDR3 is built from 18 residues. Losses at the gene ends were 1 base for V and 2 bases for J; bases not matched to a gene: 12. CDR3 sequence: CASSLMIASAGATDTQYF. The CDR3 DNA reads TGTGCCAGCAGCTTGATGATTGCCTCAGCGGGGGCCACAGATACGCAGTATTTT.

The chain combines TRBV5-1 with TRBJ2-3; tentatively, D is TRBD1 or TRBD2 (9 bases each). This CDR3 spans 21 amino acids. V was shortened by 2 bases and J by 6 bases, with 34 bases between the two germline ends. Germline V gene lookup returns CDR1 SGHRS and CDR2 YFSETQ. The CDR3 DNA is TGCGCCAGCAGCTTAGTATTGGGACAGGGCTACAGCGGGGGGCCTTTGGATACGCAGTATTTT. This translates into CASSLVLGQGYSGGPLDTQYF. The variable domain in full, completed from reference TRBV5-1 and TRBJ2-3, reads KAGVTQTPRYLIKTRGQQVTLSCSPISGHRSVSWYQQTPGQGLQFLFEYFSETQRNKGNFPGRFSGRQFSNSRSEMNVSTLELGDSALYLCASSLVLGQGYSGGPLDTQYFGPGTRLTVL.